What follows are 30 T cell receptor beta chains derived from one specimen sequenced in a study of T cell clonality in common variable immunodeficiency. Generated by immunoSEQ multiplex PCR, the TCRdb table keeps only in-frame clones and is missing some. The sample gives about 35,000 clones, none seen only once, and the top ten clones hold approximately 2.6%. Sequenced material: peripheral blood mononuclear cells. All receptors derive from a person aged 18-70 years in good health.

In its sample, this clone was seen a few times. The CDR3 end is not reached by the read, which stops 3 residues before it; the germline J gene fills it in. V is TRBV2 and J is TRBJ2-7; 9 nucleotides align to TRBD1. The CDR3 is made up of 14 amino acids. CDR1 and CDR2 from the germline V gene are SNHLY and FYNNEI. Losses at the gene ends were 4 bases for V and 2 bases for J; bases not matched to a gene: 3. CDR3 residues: CASSGQGGAYEQYF. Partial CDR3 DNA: TGTGCCAGCAGTGGACAGGGGGGAGCCTACGAG.

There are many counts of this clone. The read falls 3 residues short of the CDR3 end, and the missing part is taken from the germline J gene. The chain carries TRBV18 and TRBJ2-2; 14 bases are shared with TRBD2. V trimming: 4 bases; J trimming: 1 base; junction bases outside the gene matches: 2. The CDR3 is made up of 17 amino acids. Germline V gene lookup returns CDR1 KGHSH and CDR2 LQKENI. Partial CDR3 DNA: TGTGCCAGCTCACTGACTAGCGGGAGGGTGAACACCGGGGAG. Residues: CASSLTSGRVNTGE. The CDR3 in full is CASSLTSGRVNTGELFF.

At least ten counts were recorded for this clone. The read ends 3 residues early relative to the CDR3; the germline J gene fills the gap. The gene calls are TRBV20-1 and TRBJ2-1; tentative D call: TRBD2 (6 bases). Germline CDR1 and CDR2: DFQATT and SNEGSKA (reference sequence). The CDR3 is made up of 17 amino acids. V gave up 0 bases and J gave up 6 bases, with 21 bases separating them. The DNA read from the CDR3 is TGCAGTGCTAGAGACGGGTCGCGGGGAGGATATGCCAATGAG. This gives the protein CSARDGSRGGYANE. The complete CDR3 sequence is CSARDGSRGGYANEQFF.

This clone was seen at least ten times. CDR3 bases read: TGTGCCAGCAGCCATGGGACAGGGGAGTACGAG. Encoded protein: CASSHGTGEYE. The CDR3 in full is CASSHGTGEYEQYF. V and J are TRBV14 and TRBJ2-7; 10 positions match TRBD1. The read terminates 3 residues ahead of where the CDR3 ends, so the germline J gene completes it. This CDR3 has 14 amino acids. From germline, CDR1 is SGHDN and CDR2 FVKESK. Trimming took 3 bases from V and 4 from J; bases not matched to a gene: 3.

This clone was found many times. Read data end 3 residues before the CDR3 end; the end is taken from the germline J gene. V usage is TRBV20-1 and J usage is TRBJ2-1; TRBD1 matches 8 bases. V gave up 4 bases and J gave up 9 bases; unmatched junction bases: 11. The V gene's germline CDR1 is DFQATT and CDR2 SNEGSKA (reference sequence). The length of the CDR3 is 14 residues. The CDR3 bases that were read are TGCAGTGCTACCGGACAGGGACAGGTGGGTGAG. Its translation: CSATGQGQVGE. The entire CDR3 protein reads CSATGQGQVGEQFF.

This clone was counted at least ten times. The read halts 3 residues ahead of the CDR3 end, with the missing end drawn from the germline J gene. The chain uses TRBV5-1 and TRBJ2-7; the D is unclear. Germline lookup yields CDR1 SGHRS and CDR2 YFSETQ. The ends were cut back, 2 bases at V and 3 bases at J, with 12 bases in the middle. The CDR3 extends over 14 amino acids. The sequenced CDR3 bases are TGCGCCAGCAGCTTCGAGACGCACAGCTACGAG. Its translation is CASSFETHSYE. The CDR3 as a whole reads CASSFETHSYEQYF. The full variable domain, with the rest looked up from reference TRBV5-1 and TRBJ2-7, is KAGVTQTPRYLIKTRGQQVTLSCSPISGHRSVSWYQQTPGQGLQFLFEYFSETQRNKGNFPGRFSGRQFSNSRSEMNVSTLELGDSALYLCASSFETHSYEQYFGPGTRLTVT.

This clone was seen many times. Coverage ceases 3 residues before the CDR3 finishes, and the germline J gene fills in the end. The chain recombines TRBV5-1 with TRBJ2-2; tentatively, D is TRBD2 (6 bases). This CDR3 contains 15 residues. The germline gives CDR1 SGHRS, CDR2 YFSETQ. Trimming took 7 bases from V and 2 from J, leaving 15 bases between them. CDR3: CASGGGLANTGELFF. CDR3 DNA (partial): TGCGCCAGCGGTGGGGGACTCGCTAACACCGGGGAG.

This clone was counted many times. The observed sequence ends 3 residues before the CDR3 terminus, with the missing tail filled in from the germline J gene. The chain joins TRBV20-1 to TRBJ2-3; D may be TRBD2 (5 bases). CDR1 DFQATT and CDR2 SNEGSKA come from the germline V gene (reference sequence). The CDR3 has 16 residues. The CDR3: CSARNPRVGSNQPQYF. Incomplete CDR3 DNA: TGCAGTGCTAGAAATCCGCGGGTGGGGAGCAATCAGCCG.

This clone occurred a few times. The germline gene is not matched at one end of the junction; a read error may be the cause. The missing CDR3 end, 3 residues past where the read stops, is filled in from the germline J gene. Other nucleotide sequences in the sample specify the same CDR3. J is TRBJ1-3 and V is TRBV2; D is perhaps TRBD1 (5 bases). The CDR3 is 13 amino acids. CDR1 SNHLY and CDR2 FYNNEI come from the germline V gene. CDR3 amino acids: CASSRTPGNTIYF. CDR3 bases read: TGTGCCAGCAGCCGGACACCAGGAAACACA. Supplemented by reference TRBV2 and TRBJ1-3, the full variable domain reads EPEVTQTPSHQVTQMGQEVILRCVPISNHLYFYWYRQILGQKVEFLVSFYNNEISEKSEIFDDQFSVERPDGSNFTLKIRSTKLEDSAMYFCASSRTPGNTIYFGEGSWLTVV.

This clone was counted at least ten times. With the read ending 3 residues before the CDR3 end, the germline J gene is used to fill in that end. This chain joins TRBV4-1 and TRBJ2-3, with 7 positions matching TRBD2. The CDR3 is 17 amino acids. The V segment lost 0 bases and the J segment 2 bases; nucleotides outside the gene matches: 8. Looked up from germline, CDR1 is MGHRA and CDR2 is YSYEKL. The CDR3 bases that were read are TGCGCCAGCAGCCAAGATTGGGAGCGGGACTACACAGATACG. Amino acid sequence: CASSQDWERDYTDT. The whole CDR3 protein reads CASSQDWERDYTDTQYF.

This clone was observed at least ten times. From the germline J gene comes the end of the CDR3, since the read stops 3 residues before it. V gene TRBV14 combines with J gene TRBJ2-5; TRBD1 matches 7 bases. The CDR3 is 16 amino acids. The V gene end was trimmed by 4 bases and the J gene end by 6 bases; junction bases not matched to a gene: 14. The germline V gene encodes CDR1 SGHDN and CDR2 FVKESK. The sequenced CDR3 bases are TGTGCCAGCAGCCCGAAGCCGGGACAGCTGGGACAGACC. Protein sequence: CASSPKPGQLGQT. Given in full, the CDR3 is CASSPKPGQLGQTQYF.

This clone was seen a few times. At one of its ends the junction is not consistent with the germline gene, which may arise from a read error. The part of the CDR3 DNA that was read is TGTGCCAGCAGCTTTGCTAGTATGACCTACAATGAG. Translating gives CASSFASMTYNE. The full-length CDR3 reads as CASSFASMTYNEQFF. This rearrangement joins TRBV5-1 to TRBJ2-1; D gene unclear. The observed sequence ends 3 residues before the CDR3 terminus, with the missing tail filled in from the germline J gene. The CDR3 totals 15 residues. Germline V gives CDR1 SGHRS, CDR2 YFSETQ. Full variable domain (rest looked up from reference TRBV5-1 and TRBJ2-1): KAGVTQTPRYLIKTRGQQVTLSCSPISGHRSVSWYQQTPGQGLQFLFEYFSETQRNKGNFPGRFSGRQFSNSRSEMNVSTLELGDSALYLCASSFASMTYNEQFFGPGTRLTVL.

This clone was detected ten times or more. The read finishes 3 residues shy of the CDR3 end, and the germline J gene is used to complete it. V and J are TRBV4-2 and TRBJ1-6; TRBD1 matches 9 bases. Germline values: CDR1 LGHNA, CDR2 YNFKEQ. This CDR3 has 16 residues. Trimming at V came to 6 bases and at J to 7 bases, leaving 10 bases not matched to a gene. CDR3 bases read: TGTGCCAGCAGGGATTTAACAGGGGGCGAAAATTCACCC. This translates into CASRDLTGGENSP. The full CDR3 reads CASRDLTGGENSPLHF.

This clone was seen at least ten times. The part of the CDR3 DNA that was read is TGTGCCAGCAGCCGGCGGCAGGGGACTATGAACACTGAA. Translating gives CASSRRQGTMNTE. The entire CDR3 protein reads CASSRRQGTMNTEAFF. The chain is built from TRBV14 and TRBJ1-1, with a possible D match to TRBD1 (6 bases). The read ends 3 residues early relative to the CDR3; the germline J gene fills the gap. Germline V gene data show CDR1 as SGHDN and CDR2 as FVKESK. The V and J ends lost 4 bases and 0 bases respectively, with 15 bases between them. The CDR3 is 16 residues long.

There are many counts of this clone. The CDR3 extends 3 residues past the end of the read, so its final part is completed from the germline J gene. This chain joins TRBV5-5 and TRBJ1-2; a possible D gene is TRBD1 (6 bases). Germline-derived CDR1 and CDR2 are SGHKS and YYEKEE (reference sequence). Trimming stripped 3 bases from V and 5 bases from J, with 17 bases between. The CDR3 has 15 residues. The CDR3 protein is CASSSMDSLAYGYTF. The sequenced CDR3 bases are TGTGCCAGCAGCTCCATGGACAGTCTCGCATATGGC. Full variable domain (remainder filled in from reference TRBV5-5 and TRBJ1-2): DAGVTQSPTHLIKTRGQQVTLRCSPISGHKSVSWYQQVLGQGPQFIFQYYEKEERGRGNFPDRFSARQFPNYSSELNVNALLLGDSALYLCASSSMDSLAYGYTFGSGTRLTVV.

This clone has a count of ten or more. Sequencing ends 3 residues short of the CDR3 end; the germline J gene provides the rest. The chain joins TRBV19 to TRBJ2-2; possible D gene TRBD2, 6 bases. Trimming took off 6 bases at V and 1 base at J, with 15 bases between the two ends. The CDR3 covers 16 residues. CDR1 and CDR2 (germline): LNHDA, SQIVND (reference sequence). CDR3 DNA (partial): TGTGCCAGTAGACCACCGGGACTCGAGAACACCGGGGAG. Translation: CASRPPGLENTGE. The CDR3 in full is CASRPPGLENTGELFF.

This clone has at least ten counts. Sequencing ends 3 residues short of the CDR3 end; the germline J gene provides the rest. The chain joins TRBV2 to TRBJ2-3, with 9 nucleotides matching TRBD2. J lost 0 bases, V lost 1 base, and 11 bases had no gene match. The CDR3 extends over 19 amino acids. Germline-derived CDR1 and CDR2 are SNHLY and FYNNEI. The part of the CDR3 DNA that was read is TGTGCCAGCAGTGAAGAGGGGTTACTAGCGGGTCCTAGCACAGATACG. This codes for CASSEEGLLAGPSTDT. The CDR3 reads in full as CASSEEGLLAGPSTDTQYF.

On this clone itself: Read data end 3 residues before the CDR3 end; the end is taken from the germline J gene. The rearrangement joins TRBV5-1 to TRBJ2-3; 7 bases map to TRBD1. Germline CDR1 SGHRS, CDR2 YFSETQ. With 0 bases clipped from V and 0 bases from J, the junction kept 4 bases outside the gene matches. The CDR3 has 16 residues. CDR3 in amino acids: CASSLVRGQSTDTQYF. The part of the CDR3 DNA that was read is TGCGCCAGCAGCTTGGTCCGGGGACAGAGCACAGATACG.

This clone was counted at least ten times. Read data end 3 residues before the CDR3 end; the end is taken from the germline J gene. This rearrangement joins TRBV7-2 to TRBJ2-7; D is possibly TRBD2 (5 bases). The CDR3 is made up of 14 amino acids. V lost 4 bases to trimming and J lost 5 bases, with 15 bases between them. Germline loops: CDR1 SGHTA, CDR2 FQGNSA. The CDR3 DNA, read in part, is TGTGCCAGCAGCTCTAGCAATCTCGGGAACGAG. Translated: CASSSSNLGNE. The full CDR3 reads CASSSSNLGNEQYF. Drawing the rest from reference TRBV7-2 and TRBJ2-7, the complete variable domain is GAGVSQSPSNKVTEKGKDVELRCDPISGHTALYWYRQSLGQGLEFLIYFQGNSAPDKSGLPSDRFSAERTGGSVSTLTIQRTQQEDSAVYLCASSSSNLGNEQYFGPGTRLTVT.

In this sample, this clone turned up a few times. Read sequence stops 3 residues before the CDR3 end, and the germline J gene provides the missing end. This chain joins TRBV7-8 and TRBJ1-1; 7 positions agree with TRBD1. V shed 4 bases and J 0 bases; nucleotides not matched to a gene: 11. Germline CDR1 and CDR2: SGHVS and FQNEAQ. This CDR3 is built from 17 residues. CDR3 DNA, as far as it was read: TGTGCCAGCAGCTCCGCAGGGGGTGCGCGGATGAACACTGAA. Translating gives CASSSAGGARMNTE. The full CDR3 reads CASSSAGGARMNTEAFF.

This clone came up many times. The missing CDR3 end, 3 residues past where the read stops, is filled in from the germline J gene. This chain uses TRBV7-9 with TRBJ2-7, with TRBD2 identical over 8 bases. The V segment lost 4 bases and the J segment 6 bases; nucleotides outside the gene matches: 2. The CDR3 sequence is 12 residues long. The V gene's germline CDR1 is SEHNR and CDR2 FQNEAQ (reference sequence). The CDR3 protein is CASSSSGSEQYF. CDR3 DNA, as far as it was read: TGTGCCAGCAGCTCCAGCGGGAGCGAG.

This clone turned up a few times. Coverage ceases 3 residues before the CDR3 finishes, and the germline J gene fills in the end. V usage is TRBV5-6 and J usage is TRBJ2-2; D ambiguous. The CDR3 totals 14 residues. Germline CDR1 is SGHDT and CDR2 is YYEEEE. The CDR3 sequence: CASSLVSSDSPLFF. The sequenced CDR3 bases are TGTGCCAGCAGCTTAGTCTCCTCCGACTCACCG.

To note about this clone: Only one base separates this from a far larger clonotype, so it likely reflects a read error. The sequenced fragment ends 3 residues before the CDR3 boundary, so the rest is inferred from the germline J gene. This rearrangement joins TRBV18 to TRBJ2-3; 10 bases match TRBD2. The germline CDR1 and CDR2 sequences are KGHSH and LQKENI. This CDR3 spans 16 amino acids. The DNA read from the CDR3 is TGTGCCAGCTCACCACTAGCGGGAGGTACCACAGATGCG. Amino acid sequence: CASSPLAGGTTDA. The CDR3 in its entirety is CASSPLAGGTTDAQYF.

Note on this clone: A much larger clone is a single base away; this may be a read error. The sequenced CDR3 bases are TGTGCCAGCAGCTCGCGCAGGGGGCTCGAG. Encoded protein: CASSSRRGLE. The entire CDR3 protein reads CASSSRRGLEQYF. This rearrangement joins TRBV7-3 to TRBJ2-7, with 8 bases identical to TRBD1. The observed sequence ends 3 residues before the CDR3 terminus, with the missing tail filled in from the germline J gene. Losses at the gene ends were 4 bases for V and 6 bases for J; bases not matched to a gene: 5. In germline, CDR1 is SGHTA, CDR2 FQGTGA. The CDR3 contains 13 residues.

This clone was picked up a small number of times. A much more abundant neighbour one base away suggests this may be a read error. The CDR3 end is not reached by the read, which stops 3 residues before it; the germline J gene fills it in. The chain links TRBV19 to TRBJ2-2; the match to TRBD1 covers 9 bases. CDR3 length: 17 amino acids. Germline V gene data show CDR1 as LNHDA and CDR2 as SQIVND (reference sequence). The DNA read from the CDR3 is TGTGCCAGTAGGAGGGGACAGGGATTCACCTATAATTCACCG. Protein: CASRRGQGFTYNSP. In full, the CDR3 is CASRRGQGFTYNSPLFF.

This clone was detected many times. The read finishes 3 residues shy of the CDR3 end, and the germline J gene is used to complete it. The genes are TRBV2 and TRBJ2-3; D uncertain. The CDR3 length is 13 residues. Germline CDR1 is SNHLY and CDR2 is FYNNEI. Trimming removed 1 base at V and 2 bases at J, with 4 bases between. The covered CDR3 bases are TGTGCCAGCAGTGAAGTATCCACAGATACG. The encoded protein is CASSEVSTDT. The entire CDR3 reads CASSEVSTDTQYF.

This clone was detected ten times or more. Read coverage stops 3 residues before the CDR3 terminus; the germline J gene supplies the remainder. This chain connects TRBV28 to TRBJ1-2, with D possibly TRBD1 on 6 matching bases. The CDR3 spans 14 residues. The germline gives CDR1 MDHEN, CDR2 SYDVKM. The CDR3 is CASNTGGQRLGYTF. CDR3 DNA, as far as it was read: TGTGCCAGCAATACGGGGGGGCAAAGATTGGGC.

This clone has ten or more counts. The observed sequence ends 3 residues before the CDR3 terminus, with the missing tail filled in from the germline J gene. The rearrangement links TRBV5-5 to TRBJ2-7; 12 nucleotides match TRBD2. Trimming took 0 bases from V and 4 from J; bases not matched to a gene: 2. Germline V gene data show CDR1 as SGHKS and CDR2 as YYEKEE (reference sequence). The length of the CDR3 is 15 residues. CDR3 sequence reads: CASSLGLAGGYEQYF. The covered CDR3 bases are TGTGCCAGCAGCTTGGGTCTAGCGGGAGGGTACGAG.

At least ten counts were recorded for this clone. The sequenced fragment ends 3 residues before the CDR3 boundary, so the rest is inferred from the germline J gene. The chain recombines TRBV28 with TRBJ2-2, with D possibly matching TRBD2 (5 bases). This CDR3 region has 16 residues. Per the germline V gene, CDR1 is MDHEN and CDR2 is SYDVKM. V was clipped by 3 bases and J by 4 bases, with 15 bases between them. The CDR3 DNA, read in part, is TGTGCCAGCAGTTTCCAGGACTCTCCCGGCACCGGGGAG. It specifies CASSFQDSPGTGE. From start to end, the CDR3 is CASSFQDSPGTGELFF.

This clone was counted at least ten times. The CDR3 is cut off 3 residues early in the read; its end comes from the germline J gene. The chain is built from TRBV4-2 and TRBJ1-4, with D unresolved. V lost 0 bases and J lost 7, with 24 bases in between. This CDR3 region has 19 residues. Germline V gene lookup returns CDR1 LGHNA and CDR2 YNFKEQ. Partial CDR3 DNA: TGTGCCAGCAGCCAAGAAGGTCGAGGGCACGGGGAGCTTAGTGAAAAA. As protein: CASSQEGRGHGELSEK. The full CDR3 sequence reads CASSQEGRGHGELSEKLFF.